This T cell receptor beta chain was observed in a study of cytomegalovirus exposure and HLA in healthy donors (dated by TCRdb to the late 2010s). For the study in its entirety: In an earlier analysis of approximately 640 of the donors, around 290 Gb of sequence data and just under 120 million unique TCR beta sequences from roughly 180 million T cells were reported. An early release covering over 500 HLA-typed donors comprised about 300 gigabases of sequencing data and 85 million to 100 million unique TCR sequences. The genetic ancestry cluster associated with self-reported Caucasian donors included about four fifths of the roughly 380 genotyped donors. The aim of the study was to test whether cataloging public T cell receptors could identify signatures of past pathogen exposure. The study used immunosequencing to profile the T cell repertoires of approximately 630 subjects and linked those repertoires to cytomegalovirus serostatus. Besides the first cohort of roughly 700 subjects, a separate validation cohort made up of around 120 different subjects was used. High-throughput TCR immunosequencing, statistical association of individual TCRs with disease status, and machine learning were combined to predict cytomegalovirus infection status. A later analysis re-examined previously published TCR beta repertoires from just over 650 donors and added high-resolution HLA genotyping to investigate patterns of TCR occurrence. Rather than using new phenotypic data, the later analysis identified candidate immune exposures from TCR beta sequences and from how often those sequences occurred across donors. To decide whether each TCR beta V gene segment behaved as functional or pseudogenic, an earlier analysis of approximately 590 of the donors relied on high-throughput TCR beta sequencing. Donor age, sex, ethnicity and CMV serostatus were compiled together with the repertoire data. In a later genetic analysis, genome-wide SNP genotypes for about 65% of the 666 donors were used, and that subset was treated as a discovery cohort. Every discovery cohort repertoire had been produced on one sequencing platform. Class I and class II HLA loci were covered by the typing at four-digit resolution. Typing coverage varied by locus: roughly 620-640 donors for A, B, C, DRB1 and DQB1; around 560 for DQA1; about 590 for DPA1; 400 to 480 for DPB1. Because of strong linkage in the cohort, five DR-DQ haplotypes were treated as single units for association and clustering. On average, about 240,000 unique TCR beta nucleotide sequences were sequenced per donor among some 420 genotyped donors of the cohort, with roughly 18% of those sequences being non-productive.

The cohort consisted of more than 650 healthy bone marrow donors. At the time of sampling, all cohort members were nominally healthy, though unrecorded immune exposures were likely present. The donor tested CMV seropositive, placing the donor among the approximately 310 seropositive members of the cohort. A peripheral blood sample was provided by each donor, and peripheral blood mononuclear cells were used for TCR beta sequencing. The Qiagen DNeasy Blood Extraction Kit was used to extract genomic DNA from the blood cell samples. V is cut by 4 bases and J by 11 bases, and the space between the germline ends is 17 bases. The germline V gene supplies CDR1 SNHLY and CDR2 FYNNEI. From the cysteine up to the phenylalanine, the CDR3 has a length of 14 residues. Of the read, only the CDR3 DNA is kept; its 42 bases are in frame from base 1. About this clone itself: No cognate antigen has been identified for it. No quality values exist for individual bases; no much larger clone is one base distant.

On the study overall, not on this receptor specifically: CMV serostatus was the only immune exposure information available for the cohort. Most TCR sequences were seen in very few donors, while some public TCRs were found in many individuals. According to a later analysis, most CMV-associated TCR beta chains appeared to be HLA-restricted, and the HLA associations seemed to be driven largely by CMV exposure. Correlated functional status among segregating V segments might be attributable to linkage disequilibrium, but an unknown experimental factor could not be ruled out. The study gave a list of 150 to 200 TCR beta chains associated with cytomegalovirus. In an earlier analysis of 587 of the donors, most TCR beta V segments appeared in productive rearrangements about 87% or about 30% of the time, broadly matching IMGT annotations. In both the original and validation cohorts, the classifier was reported to diagnose cytomegalovirus status with high specificity and sensitivity. Compared with equally common non-associated chains, HLA-associated TCR beta chains in a later analysis were more clonally expanded and had lower generation probabilities. A later genetic analysis associated a missense DCLRE1C variant with V-gene and J-gene trimming of TCR beta chains, and an independent cohort replicated the association. In vitro tests confirmed that a few of the cytomegalovirus-associated TCR beta chains recognize cytomegalovirus antigens. The 87-base-pair reads could not distinguish some IMGT-functional V segments, including TRBV6-2 and TRBV6-3, so those segments were excluded. In a later analysis, TCR association rates were found to vary across HLA loci, with the most associated TCRs seen for DRB1 alleles and the fewest for HLA-C alleles. HLA typing was unavailable for some donors at each locus, so association tests used only the typed subset. Because counts were too low, seventeen rarely observed V segments, including chromosome 9 orphons, were excluded from the earlier analysis of around 590 of the donors. In this cohort, only TCR beta chains were sequenced, and detectable features were limited by the absence of alpha or paired-chain data. A later genetic analysis reported fewer N-insertions in productive TCRs among donors in an Asian-associated ancestry cluster than the roughly 650-donor mean. Several of the top co-occurrence clusters appeared to be linked to parvovirus B19, influenza, CMV and Epstein-Barr virus, according to a later analysis. It was suggested by the authors that the approach could potentially be generalized to other disease states and immunological phenotypes. Sequencing depth was assumed to be roughly uniform across donors in the presence/absence analyses, though that assumption may not hold. Assigning TCR associations to individual alleles was difficult when HLA alleles, especially DR and DQ, strongly co-occurred. A cluster of highly shared sequence variants was judged likely to represent a technical artifact of the sequencing pipeline. A later analysis associated 15,000 or so TCR beta sequences with specific HLA alleles at a false discovery rate of 0.05. A further reported finding was that TCR beta sequences accurately predicted the HLA-A and HLA-B alleles for most subjects in the first cohort.

Library creation used the immunoSEQ multiplex PCR assay. The multiplex PCR relied on a mix of 60 forward primers for TCR Vbeta segments and 13 reverse primers for TCR Jbeta segments. The CDR3 region of rearranged TCR beta genes was amplified from genomic DNA by a multiplex PCR assay. The Illumina HiSeq System was used to sequence the amplified TCR beta libraries as 87-base-pair reads. Per the source publication's procedure: In a later analysis, 70 million to 95 million unique TCR beta chains were counted across the roughly 670 repertoires, and roughly 11 million of these chains were shared by at least two donors. Raw reads were error-corrected and collapsed into unique sequences by a nearest-neighbor algorithm in which closely related sequences were merged to remove PCR and sequencing errors. CDR3 sequences were aligned to IMGT reference sequences to assign V, D and J gene segments. For a sequence to be retained, a match of at least six nucleotides was required to both a V gene segment and a J gene segment. Rearrangements were classified as productive when the CDR3 lacked stop codons and remained in frame with V and J, and all other rearrangements were classified as non-productive. CDR3 was defined according to IMGT convention as the region running from the second conserved V-encoded cysteine to the conserved J-encoded phenylalanine. The earlier analysis of about 570 of the donors excluded any sequence lacking an unambiguous match to a single V gene segment. An earlier analysis of fewer than 750 of the donors called V segments functional above 56.7% productive rearrangements and segregating when the between-donor standard deviation exceeded 5%. A statistical classification framework was developed to diagnose cytomegalovirus status using the catalog of TCR beta chain sequences. V and J gene assignment, in a later analysis, came from comparing TCR nucleotide sequences with IMGT/GENE-DB human TR gene sequences. In a later analysis, CDR3 sequences and most-parsimonious VDJ recombination scenarios were assigned using the TCRdist pipeline. In a later analysis, each TCR beta chain was defined by its CDR3 amino acid sequence together with its V-gene family, and reads without a unique V-gene family were excluded. A later analysis removed 592 highly shared, low-generation-probability nucleotide sequences to deal with suspected cross-contamination and a sequencing artifact. A later analysis calculated a clonal expansion index for each public chain from normalized within-repertoire ranks of inferred template counts. A later analysis computed generation probabilities with a VDJ recombination model fitted to out-of-frame rearrangements, and checked the results against IGoR. A later analysis scored TCR-TCR, TCR-HLA and TCR-CMV co-occurrence with hypergeometric tests, applying a repertoire-size bias correction to TCR pairs. To estimate false discovery rates, a later analysis permuted the HLA or CMV assignments 20 times. In a later analysis, co-occurring TCRs were grouped using DBSCAN, and TCRdist sequence similarity was added for clustering within HLA-allele-positive subsets. Repertoires with fewer than 30,000 or more than 120,000 public chains, plus five repertoires with anomalous nucleotide sharing, were excluded from co-occurrence clustering. Sourced from immuneACCESS, this table was stored by TCRdb with only in-frame sequences that have V and J called. A share of the clones is absent; for the studies checked, an unresolved V gene accounts for under half, and the remainder has no known explanation. V, J and clone size are taken as reported in that table, and D and trimming were inferred from the DNA itself. The sample contains over 150,000 clones, approximately 80% of them found a single time. The ten most abundant clones make up about 4% of the sample.

The chain joins TRBV2 to TRBJ1-4; a weak D assignment points to TRBD1 (5 bases agree). Sequenced: PBMCs. This sequence originates from a man younger than 45 in good health and CMV-seropositive. The DNA is TGTGCCAGCAGTGCTGTTCAGGGTGACTGGAAACTGTTTTTT. This sequence encodes CASSAVQGDWKLFF.